The 27 T cell receptor beta chains reported below all come from one sample, sequenced in a study of blood T cell repertoires in COVID-19. Using immunoSEQ multiplex PCR, the repertoire was profiled, and TCRdb retains in-frame clones only, with some absent. The sample lists fewer than 150,000 clones, 85% occurring once. The sequenced sample consisted of peripheral blood. These receptors were obtained from a human donor in a cohort sampled during active COVID-19.

V usage is TRBV29-1 and J usage is TRBJ2-1, with D perhaps TRBD1 or TRBD2 (6 bases each). V lost 7 bases and J 5 bases, leaving 9 bases between the germline ends. In germline, CDR1 is SQVTM, CDR2 ANQGSEA. The CDR3 has 11 residues. In DNA, the CDR3 is TGCAGCGGGGGGGCGGACAATGAGCAGTTCTTC. Its translation is CSGGADNEQFF.

This clone appeared once. The chain uses TRBV9 and TRBJ2-2; D perhaps matches TRBD1 (6 bases). The V gene's germline CDR1 is SGDLS and CDR2 YYNGEE. The CDR3 is 17 residues long. Deletions cut 4 bases from V and 0 bases from J, with 16 bases between. The CDR3 here is CASSPISTGTNTGELFF. The CDR3 DNA reads as TGTGCCAGCAGCCCCATTTCAACAGGGACGAACACCGGGGAGCTGTTTTTT.

This clone was seen a single time. This sequence joins TRBV20-1 and TRBJ2-2; D not resolved. Germline V CDR1 and CDR2: DFQATT, SNEGSKA (reference sequence). The CDR3 is 15 amino acids. The V and J ends lost 3 bases and 0 bases respectively, with 11 bases between them. CDR3 region: CSASQTRTNTGELFF. CDR3 bases: TGCAGTGCTAGTCAGACACGCACGAACACCGGGGAGCTGTTTTTT.

This clone has only a few counts. This sequence joins TRBV4-3 and TRBJ1-1; weak D call: TRBD1 (5 bases). Germline CDR1 is LGHNA and CDR2 is YSLEER. The V end lost 1 base, the J end lost 4 bases, and 10 bases lay between the germline ends. The CDR3 totals 14 residues. The CDR3 nucleotides read TGCGCCAGCAGCCAAGTCGGGGGTGGCACTGAAGCTTTCTTT. This gives the protein CASSQVGGGTEAFF.

Here the CDR3 reads CAWSGTGPTGELFF. CDR3 bases: TGTGCCTGGAGTGGGACTGGCCCAACCGGGGAGCTGTTTTTT. This chain uses TRBV30 with TRBJ2-2, with a possible D match to TRBD2 (5 bases). CDR1 GTSNPN and CDR2 SVGIG come from the germline V gene (reference sequence). The CDR3 loop spans 14 amino acids. V was cut by 1 base and J by 5 bases, with 11 bases left in between.

The V and J genes are TRBV4-3 and TRBJ2-7, with D maybe TRBD1 (5 bases). Trimming stripped 1 base from V and 3 bases from J, with 13 bases between. CDR3 length equals 15 residues. CDR1 and CDR2 (germline): LGHNA, YSLEER. Here the CDR3 DNA reads TGCGCCAGCAGCCAAGGGGCAGGGCCAGACTACGAGCAGTACTTC. Translated, it gives CASSQGAGPDYEQYF.

The chain uses TRBV7-2 and TRBJ2-1; D possibly corresponds to TRBD2 (6 bases). Germline CDR1 and CDR2: SGHTA and FQGNSA. The CDR3 loop spans 16 amino acids. Trimming removed 5 bases from V and 0 bases from J, with 14 bases in between. In nucleotides, the CDR3 is TGTGCCAGCAGCCCTAGCGTCCTAAGCTCCTACAATGAGCAGTTCTTC. It translates to CASSPSVLSSYNEQFF.

The chain combines TRBV9 with TRBJ2-2, with D perhaps TRBD2 (5 bases). Germline V lookup: CDR1 SGDLS, CDR2 YYNGEE. Trimming left V 4 bases short and J 5 bases short, with 15 bases between. This CDR3 has 15 residues. CDR3 sequence: CASSPRVGGTGELFF. In DNA form, the CDR3 reads TGTGCCAGCAGCCCCCGGGTGGGCGGGACCGGGGAGCTGTTTTTT.

This chain uses TRBV24-1 with TRBJ1-3; TRBD1 might be the D (6 bases). The CDR3 contains 15 residues. Trimming cost V 7 bases and J 3 bases, with 15 bases left between them. Germline assignment: CDR1 KGHDR and CDR2 SFDVKD. CDR3 nucleotide sequence: TGTGCCACCAGGTCGTGGACAGACATTGGAAACACCATATATTTT. This encodes CATRSWTDIGNTIYF.

This rearrangement joins TRBV19 to TRBJ2-1; 11 nucleotides match TRBD2. This CDR3 contains 17 residues. V lost 3 bases, J lost 2 bases, and 6 bases stayed unmatched. Germline V gene data show CDR1 as LNHDA and CDR2 as SQIVND (reference sequence). As DNA, the CDR3 is TGTGCCAGTAGTATGAGGCTAGCGGGGGGAACCTACAATGAGCAGTTCTTC. Protein sequence: CASSMRLAGGTYNEQFF.

The chain uses TRBV6-6 and TRBJ1-1; maybe TRBD1 (5 bases). The CDR3 contains 13 residues. V was cut by 6 bases and J by 4 bases, with 12 bases left in between. Germline V gene sequence: CDR1 MNHNY, CDR2 SVGAGI (reference sequence). The CDR3 region is CASRAGVGTEAFF. For the CDR3, the DNA is TGTGCCAGCAGGGCGGGGGTAGGCACTGAAGCTTTCTTT.

The chain links TRBV3-1 (or the pseudogene TRBV3-2) to TRBJ1-4; D not certain. CDR1 LGHDT and CDR2 YNNKEL come from the germline V gene (reference sequence). V lost 2 bases and J lost 8, with 18 bases in between. CDR3 length: 16 amino acids. CDR3 DNA sequence: TGTGCCAGCAGCCAAAGAGGTAGTGCCTTCGGGGAAAAACTGTTTTTT. Translated, it gives CASSQRGSAFGEKLFF.

Many counts were recorded for this clone. V gene TRBV5-6 combines with J gene TRBJ2-5; D possibly corresponds to TRBD2 (6 bases). The V gene's germline CDR1 is SGHDT and CDR2 YYEEEE. The CDR3 contains 16 residues. V shed 4 bases and J shed 1 base, with 17 bases lying between them. The chain's CDR3 is CASSLGLFPPQETQYF. The CDR3 DNA follows: TGTGCCAGCAGCCTTGGACTATTCCCCCCCCAAGAGACCCAGTACTTC.

V is TRBV11-2 and J is TRBJ2-1; TRBD2 might be the D (6 bases). The CDR3 has 17 amino acids. Trimming shortened V by 6 bases and J by 0 bases, and 18 bases separated the two germline ends. Germline CDR1 and CDR2: SGHAT and FQNNGV. CDR3 amino acids: CASRVRGSTSSYNEQFF. As DNA, the CDR3 is TGTGCCAGCAGGGTACGGGGGTCAACAAGCTCCTACAATGAGCAGTTCTTC.

This chain connects TRBV7-2 to TRBJ1-5; the D gene is possibly TRBD1 (6 bases). The germline gives CDR1 SGHTA, CDR2 FQGNSA. CDR3 length equals 15 residues. V gave up 3 bases and J gave up 2 bases, with 11 bases separating them. Here the CDR3 reads CASSFQGKGNQPQHF. The CDR3 coding sequence is TGTGCCAGCAGCTTCCAGGGGAAGGGCAATCAGCCCCAGCATTTT.

This chain joins TRBV6-4 and TRBJ1-2, with TRBD1 as a possible D gene (6 bases). The CDR3 sequence is 13 residues long. Germline V gives CDR1 MRHNA, CDR2 SNTAGT. V lost 4 bases to trimming and J lost 5 bases, with 11 bases between them. The chain's CDR3 is CASSGDKDYGYTF. CDR3 DNA: TGTGCCAGCAGTGGGGACAAAGATTATGGCTACACCTTC.

The table lists this clone with a few counts. The chain links TRBV2 to TRBJ2-7; 8 bases match TRBD2. V dropped 6 bases and J dropped 0; count of bases not matched to a gene: 7. The length of the CDR3 is 15 residues. Germline V gene data show CDR1 as SNHLY and CDR2 as FYNNEI. The CDR3 region is CASSPTSGSSYEQYF. CDR3 DNA: TGTGCCAGCAGCCCCACGAGCGGGAGCTCCTACGAGCAGTACTTC.

The chain carries TRBV15 and TRBJ2-2; 11 bases are shared with TRBD1. Germline V lookup: CDR1 LNHNV, CDR2 YYDKDF (reference sequence). After removal of 2 bases from V and 7 bases from J, the junction contained 21 bases not matched to a gene. This CDR3 is 21 amino acids long. The CDR3 nucleotides read TGTGCCACCAGCAGAACACCGACCCCCCGGGACAGGGGGTACTTCAGCGGGGAGCTGTTTTTT. Amino acid sequence: CATSRTPTPRDRGYFSGELFF.

This clone was seen only a few times. V usage is TRBV7-2 and J usage is TRBJ2-3; TRBD1 agrees at 10 bases. Unmatched junction bases numbered 7, after V lost 6 bases and J lost 4 bases. Per the germline V gene, CDR1 is SGHTA and CDR2 is FQGNSA. This CDR3 is 15 amino acids long. The CDR3 here is CASSNPGQGPDTQYF. Here the CDR3 DNA reads TGTGCCAGCAGTAACCCGGGACAGGGGCCAGATACGCAGTATTTT.

V usage is TRBV24-1 and J usage is TRBJ2-3; 10 bases align to TRBD1. This CDR3 region has 15 residues. V lost 9 bases and J lost 3; bases outside the gene matches: 8. Per germline, CDR1 KGHDR and CDR2 SFDVKD. CDR3: CATGAWTGGTDTQYF. The CDR3 DNA sequence: TGTGCCACCGGGGCTTGGACAGGGGGAACAGATACGCAGTATTTT.

The DNA of the CDR3 is TGTGCCAGCAGGGAGACAGGACCTCCCGGTGGCTACACCTTC. Translated: CASRETGPPGGYTF. The chain joins TRBV6-5 to TRBJ1-2; weak D call: TRBD1 (6 bases). This CDR3 is 14 amino acids long. Germline CDR1 and CDR2: MNHEY and SVGAGI. The V end lost 6 bases, the J end lost 7 bases, and 18 bases lay between the germline ends.

This rearrangement joins TRBV5-1 to TRBJ1-3; D call uncertain. Trimming took off 0 bases at V and 0 bases at J, with 7 bases between the two ends. The CDR3 consists of 15 residues. Germline CDR1 SGHRS, CDR2 YFSETQ. CDR3 in amino acids: CASSLDSGSGNTIYF. Written as DNA, the CDR3 is TGCGCCAGCAGCTTGGACAGCGGCTCTGGAAACACCATATATTTT.

With respect to this clone: The junction departs from the called germline gene at one end, perhaps through a read error. V gene TRBV7-2 combines with J gene TRBJ2-1; 10 bases fit TRBD2. The CDR3 covers 13 residues. Germline V gene sequence: CDR1 SGHTA, CDR2 FQGNSA. This CDR3 is CASSLGQASGGLF. The CDR3 coding sequence is TGTGCCAGCAGCTTAGGGCAGGCTAGCGGGGGACTCTTC.

The chain recombines TRBV5-4 with TRBJ2-1; TRBD2 matches 8 bases. The CDR3 consists of 15 residues. Germline V gives CDR1 SGHNT, CDR2 YYREEE (reference sequence). V lost 1 base, J lost 4 bases, and 4 bases stayed unmatched. The DNA for the CDR3 is TGTGCCAGCAGCTTGAGTAGCGGGGTGTACAATGAGCAGTTCTTC. Translation: CASSLSSGVYNEQFF.

The rearrangement joins TRBV2 to TRBJ2-1; 10 nucleotides agree with TRBD2. Germline loops: CDR1 SNHLY, CDR2 FYNNEI. After removal of 5 bases from V and 1 base from J, the junction contained 8 bases not matched to a gene. The CDR3 has 17 residues. CDR3 DNA sequence: TGTGCCAGCAGTCCTAGCGGGGGCCATTCTTCCTACAATGAGCAGTTCTTC. It is translated as CASSPSGGHSSYNEQFF.

The rearrangement joins TRBV4-2 to TRBJ2-2; D is perhaps TRBD2 (6 bases). CDR1 and CDR2 (germline): LGHNA, YNFKEQ. The germline V and J ends were trimmed by 1 base and 0 bases, with 6 bases remaining between them. The CDR3 sequence is 15 residues long. As DNA, the CDR3 is TGTGCCAGCAGCCAAGGGGGGGCGAACACCGGGGAGCTGTTTTTT. Amino acids: CASSQGGANTGELFF.

The V and J genes are TRBV6-5 and TRBJ2-2, with 9 bases fitting TRBD2. The germline V gene has CDR1 MNHEY and CDR2 SVGAGI. The CDR3 consists of 14 residues. V shed 6 bases and J 3 bases; nucleotides not matched to a gene: 2. CDR3 protein: CASRAGGYTGELFF. Written as DNA, the CDR3 is TGTGCCAGCAGAGCGGGGGGATACACCGGGGAGCTGTTTTTT.